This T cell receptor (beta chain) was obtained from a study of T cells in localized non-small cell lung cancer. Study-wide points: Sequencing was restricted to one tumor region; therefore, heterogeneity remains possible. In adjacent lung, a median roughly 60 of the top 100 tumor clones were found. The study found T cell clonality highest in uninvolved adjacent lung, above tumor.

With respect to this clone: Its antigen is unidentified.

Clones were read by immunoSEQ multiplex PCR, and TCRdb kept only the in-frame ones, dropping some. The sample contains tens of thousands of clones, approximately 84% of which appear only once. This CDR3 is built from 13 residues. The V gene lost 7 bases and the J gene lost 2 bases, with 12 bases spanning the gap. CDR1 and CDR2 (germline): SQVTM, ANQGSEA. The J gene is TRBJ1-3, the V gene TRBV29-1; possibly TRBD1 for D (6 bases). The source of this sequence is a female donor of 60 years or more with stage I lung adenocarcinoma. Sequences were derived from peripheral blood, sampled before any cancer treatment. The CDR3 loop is CSAPTGPGNTIYF. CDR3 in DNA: TGCAGCGCTCCGACAGGACCTGGAAACACCATATATTTT.